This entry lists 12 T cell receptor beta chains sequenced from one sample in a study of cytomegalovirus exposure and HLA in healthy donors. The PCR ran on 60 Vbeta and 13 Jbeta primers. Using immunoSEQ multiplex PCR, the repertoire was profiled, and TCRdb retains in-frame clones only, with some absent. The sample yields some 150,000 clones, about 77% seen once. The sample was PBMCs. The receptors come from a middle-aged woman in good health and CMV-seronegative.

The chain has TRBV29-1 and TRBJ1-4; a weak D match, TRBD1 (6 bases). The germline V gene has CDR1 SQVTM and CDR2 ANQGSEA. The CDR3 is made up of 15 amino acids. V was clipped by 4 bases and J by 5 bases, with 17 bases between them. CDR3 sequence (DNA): TGCAGCGTTGGGTCGGTGGGGCAGGGGAATGAAAAACTGTTTTTT. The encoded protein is CSVGSVGQGNEKLFF. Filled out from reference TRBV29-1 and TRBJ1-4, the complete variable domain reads SAVISQKPSRDICQRGTSLTIQCQVDSQVTMMFWYRQQPGQSLTLIATANQGSEATYESGFVIDKFPISRPNLTFSTLTVSNMSPEDSSIYLCSVGSVGQGNEKLFFGSGTQLSVL.

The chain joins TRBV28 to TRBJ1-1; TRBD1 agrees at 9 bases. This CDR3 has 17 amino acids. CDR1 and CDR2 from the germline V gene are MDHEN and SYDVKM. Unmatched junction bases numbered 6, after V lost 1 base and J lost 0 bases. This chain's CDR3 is CASSLFGTGFMNTEAFF. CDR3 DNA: TGTGCCAGCAGTTTATTTGGGACAGGGTTCATGAACACTGAAGCTTTCTTT.

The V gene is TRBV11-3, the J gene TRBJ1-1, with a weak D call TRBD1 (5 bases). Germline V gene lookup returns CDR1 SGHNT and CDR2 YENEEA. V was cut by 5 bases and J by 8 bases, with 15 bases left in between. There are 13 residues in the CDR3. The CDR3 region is CASSIGVGKEAFF. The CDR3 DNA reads TGTGCCAGCAGCATAGGGGTCGGGAAAGAAGCTTTCTTT.

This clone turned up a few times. The CDR3 DNA follows: TGTGCCAGCAGCGCTGGGGGGGTTTCCAATACGCAGTATTTT. This sequence encodes CASSAGGVSNTQYF. J is TRBJ2-3 and V is TRBV9, with 7 bases identical to TRBD2. The V gene's germline CDR1 is SGDLS and CDR2 YYNGEE. There are 14 residues in the CDR3. J lost 7 bases, V lost 3 bases, and 8 bases had no gene match.

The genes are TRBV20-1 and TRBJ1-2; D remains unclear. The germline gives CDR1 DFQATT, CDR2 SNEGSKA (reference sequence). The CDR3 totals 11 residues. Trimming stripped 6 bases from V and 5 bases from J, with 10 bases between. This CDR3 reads CSAMIEYGYTF. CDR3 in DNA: TGCAGTGCAATGATAGAGTATGGCTACACCTTC.

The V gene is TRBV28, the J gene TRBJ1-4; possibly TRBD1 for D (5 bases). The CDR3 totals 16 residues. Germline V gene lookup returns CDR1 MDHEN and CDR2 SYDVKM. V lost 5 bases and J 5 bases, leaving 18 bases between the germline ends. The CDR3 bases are TGTGCCAGCAGTCGGGGCGGGGGGGGTCCAAATGAAAAACTGTTTTTT. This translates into CASSRGGGGPNEKLFF.

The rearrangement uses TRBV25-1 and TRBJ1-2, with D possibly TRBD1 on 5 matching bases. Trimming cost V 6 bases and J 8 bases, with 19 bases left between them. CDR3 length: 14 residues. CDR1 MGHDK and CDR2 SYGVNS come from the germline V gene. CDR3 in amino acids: CASRIDGTYGGYTF. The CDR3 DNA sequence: TGTGCCAGCAGGATAGACGGGACTTACGGGGGCTACACCTTC.

CDR3 DNA sequence: TGCGCCAGCAGCTTTGACAGGGTTGGCTACACCTTC. As protein: CASSFDRVGYTF. The chain recombines TRBV5-1 with TRBJ1-2, with 7 positions matching TRBD1. The CDR3 extends over 12 amino acids. Germline loops: CDR1 SGHRS, CDR2 YFSETQ. V lost 2 bases and J lost 7; bases outside the gene matches: 2.

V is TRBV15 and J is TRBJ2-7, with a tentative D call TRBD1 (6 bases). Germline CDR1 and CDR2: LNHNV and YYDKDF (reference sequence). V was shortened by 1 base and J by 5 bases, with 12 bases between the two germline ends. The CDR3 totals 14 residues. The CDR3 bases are TGTGCCACCAGCAGAGTAGGACAGCCTCACGAGCAGTACTTC. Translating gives CATSRVGQPHEQYF.

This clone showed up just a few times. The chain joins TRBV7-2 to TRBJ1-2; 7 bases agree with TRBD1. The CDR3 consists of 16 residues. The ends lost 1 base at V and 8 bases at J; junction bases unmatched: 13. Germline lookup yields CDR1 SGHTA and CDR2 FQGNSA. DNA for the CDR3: TGTGCCAGCAGCTTAGTTTCCTGGGACAGCCCTCGGGGCTACACCTTC. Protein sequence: CASSLVSWDSPRGYTF.

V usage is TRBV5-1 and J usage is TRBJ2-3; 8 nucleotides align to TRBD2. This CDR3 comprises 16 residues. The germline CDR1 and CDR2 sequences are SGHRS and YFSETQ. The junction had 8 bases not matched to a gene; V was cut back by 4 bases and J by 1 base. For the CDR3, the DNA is TGCGCCAGCAGCCCACGGGGGGGGGCCGGCACAGATACGCAGTATTTT. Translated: CASSPRGGAGTDTQYF.

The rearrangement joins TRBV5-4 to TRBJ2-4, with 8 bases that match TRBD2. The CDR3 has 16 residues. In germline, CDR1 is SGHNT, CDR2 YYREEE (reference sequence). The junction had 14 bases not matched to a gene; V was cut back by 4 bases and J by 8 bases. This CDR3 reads CASSPGGRFSRDIQYF. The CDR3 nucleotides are TGTGCCAGCAGCCCGGGGGGGCGGTTCTCCAGGGACATTCAGTACTTC.